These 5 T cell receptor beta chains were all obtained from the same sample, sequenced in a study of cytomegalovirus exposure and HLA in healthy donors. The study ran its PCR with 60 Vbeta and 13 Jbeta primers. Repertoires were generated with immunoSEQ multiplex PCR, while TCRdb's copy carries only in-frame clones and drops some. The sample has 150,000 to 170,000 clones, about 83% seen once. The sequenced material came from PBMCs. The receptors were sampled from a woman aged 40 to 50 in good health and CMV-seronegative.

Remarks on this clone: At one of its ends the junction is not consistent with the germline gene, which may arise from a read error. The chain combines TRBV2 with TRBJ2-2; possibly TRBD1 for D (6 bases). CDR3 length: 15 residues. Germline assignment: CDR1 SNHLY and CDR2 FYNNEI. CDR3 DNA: TGTGCCAGCAGGAGGGGACAATCGAACACCAGGGAGCTGTTTTTT. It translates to CASRRGQSNTRELFF.

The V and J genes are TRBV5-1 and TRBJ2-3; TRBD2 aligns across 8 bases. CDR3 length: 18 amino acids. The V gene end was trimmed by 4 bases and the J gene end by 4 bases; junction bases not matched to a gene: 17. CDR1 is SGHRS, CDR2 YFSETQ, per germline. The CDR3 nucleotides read TGCGCCAGCAGCGAAAAATTTAGCGGGGCCAACCCCCCAGATACGCAGTATTTT. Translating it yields CASSEKFSGANPPDTQYF.

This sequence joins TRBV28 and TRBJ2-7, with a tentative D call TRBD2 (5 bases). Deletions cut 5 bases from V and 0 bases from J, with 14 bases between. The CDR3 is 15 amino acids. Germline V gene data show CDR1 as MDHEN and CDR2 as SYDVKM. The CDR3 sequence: CASSPAGLRSYEQYF. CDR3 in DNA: TGTGCCAGCAGTCCTGCCGGACTCCGCTCCTACGAGCAGTACTTC. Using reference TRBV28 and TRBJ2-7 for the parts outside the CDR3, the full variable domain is DVKVTQSSRYLVKRTGEKVFLECVQDMDHENMFWYRQDPGLGLRLIYFSYDVKMKEKGDIPEGYSVSREKKERFSLILESASTNQTSMYLCASSPAGLRSYEQYFGPGTRLTVT.

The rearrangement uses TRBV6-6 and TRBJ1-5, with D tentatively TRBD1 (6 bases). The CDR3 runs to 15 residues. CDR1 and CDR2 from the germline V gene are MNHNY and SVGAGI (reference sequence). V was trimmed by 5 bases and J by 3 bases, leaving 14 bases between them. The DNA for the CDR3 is TGTGCCAGCAGTGCACAGGGCATGAACAATCAGCCCCAGCATTTT. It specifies CASSAQGMNNQPQHF.

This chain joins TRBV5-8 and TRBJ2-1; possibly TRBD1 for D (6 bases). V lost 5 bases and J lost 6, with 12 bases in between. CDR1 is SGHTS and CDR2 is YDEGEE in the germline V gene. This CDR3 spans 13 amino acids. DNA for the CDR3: TGTGCCAGCAGATTAGGGGGTTTCAATGAGCAGTTCTTC. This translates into CASRLGGFNEQFF.